The entry below describes one T cell receptor (beta chain). What went into each PCR as a spike was synthetic TCR analog templates. Using immunoSEQ multiplex PCR, the repertoire was profiled, and TCRdb retains in-frame clones only, with some absent. The data contain roughly 30,000 clones, more than 85% of them singletons. The data were obtained in a study of PD-L1 blockade in urothelial cancer. Germline loops: CDR1 SGHTA, CDR2 FQGTGA. J was trimmed by 2 bases and V by 2 bases; bases with no gene match: 6. The CDR3 runs 15 residues. For each patient, 1 to 8 samples were obtained, pretreatment and on-treatment.

The chain couples TRBV7-3 to TRBJ2-7, with 7 nucleotides matching TRBD2. The receptor was isolated from a man in his forties or fifties with urothelial cancer. The source was PBMCs, collected around atezolizumab (anti-PD-L1) treatment. The DNA of the CDR3 is TGTGCCAGCAGCTTACGGGGGGTAGGACCCTACGAGCAGTACTTC. Protein sequence: CASSLRGVGPYEQYF.